What follows are 25 T cell receptor beta chains derived from one specimen sequenced in a study of cytomegalovirus exposure and HLA in healthy donors. Vbeta (60) and Jbeta (13) primers were used in the PCR. The method was immunoSEQ multiplex PCR; TCRdb's version includes in-frame clones alone and lacks a portion of them. The sample shows some 180,000 clones, around four fifths of them seen only once. Sequenced input: PBMCs. The origin of the receptors is a middle-aged man in good health and CMV-seropositive.

The CDR3 region has the DNA TGTGCCGGCGGCCGGGTGGGCGGGGAGCAGTACTTC. Its translation: CAGGRVGGEQYF. This sequence joins TRBV7-2 and TRBJ2-7; TRBD2 is a possible D gene (5 bases). There are 12 residues in the CDR3. Looked up from germline, CDR1 is SGHTA and CDR2 is FQGNSA. With 11 bases removed from V and 7 bases from J, the gap between germline ends came to 18 bases.

The chain combines TRBV28 with TRBJ1-5, with unresolved D. Per the germline V gene, CDR1 is MDHEN and CDR2 is SYDVKM. The CDR3 extends over 19 amino acids. Deletions cut 5 bases from V and 3 bases from J, with 26 bases between. CDR3 DNA sequence: TGTGCCAGCAGTACCCTTTATCAGCGTGGCGCAGTGTACAATCAGCCCCAGCATTTT. Translated, it gives CASSTLYQRGAVYNQPQHF.

The chain has TRBV10-1 and TRBJ1-1; D not resolved. This CDR3 spans 14 amino acids. From germline, CDR1 is WNHNN and CDR2 SYGVQD (reference sequence). With 0 bases removed from V and 9 bases from J, the gap between germline ends came to 14 bases. The CDR3 DNA reads as TGCGCCAGCAGTGAGTCGCAGGCTGCCCTGCAAGCTTTCTTT. Translated, it gives CASSESQAALQAFF.

J is TRBJ2-7 and V is TRBV2; 7 bases fit TRBD1. Germline V lookup: CDR1 SNHLY, CDR2 FYNNEI. J gave up 3 bases and V 4 bases, and 3 bases lay outside the gene matches. CDR3 length equals 13 residues. CDR3 loop: CASSADRVYEQYF. The CDR3 nucleotides read TGTGCCAGCAGTGCAGACAGGGTCTACGAGCAGTACTTC.

This chain connects TRBV7-2 to TRBJ1-2; 7 nucleotides match TRBD1. The ends lost 5 bases at V and 8 bases at J; junction bases unmatched: 11. Germline CDR1 SGHTA, CDR2 FQGNSA. This CDR3 is built from 14 residues. CDR3 residues: CASSPGQPGKGYTF. The DNA for the CDR3 is TGTGCCAGCAGCCCGGGACAGCCCGGGAAGGGCTACACCTTC.

The rearrangement uses TRBV4-1 and TRBJ2-5, with D possibly TRBD2 on 7 matching bases. The V end was cut by 0 bases, the J end by 5 bases, with 19 bases between. The CDR3 loop spans 17 amino acids. CDR1 MGHRA and CDR2 YSYEKL come from the germline V gene. The CDR3 region is CASSQDILGGAGETQYF. Here the CDR3 DNA reads TGCGCCAGCAGCCAAGATATACTGGGGGGGGCAGGGGAGACCCAGTACTTC.

This chain joins TRBV30 and TRBJ1-2, with D possibly TRBD1 on 6 matching bases. This CDR3 has 12 amino acids. Per the germline V gene, CDR1 is GTSNPN and CDR2 is SVGIG (reference sequence). This chain's CDR3 is CAVRGGTDGYTF. The CDR3 DNA reads TGTGCTGTGAGAGGGGGTACGGATGGCTACACCTTC.

This clone has more than one count but fewer than ten. The genes are TRBV25-1 and TRBJ2-1, with TRBD2 identical over 10 bases. Per germline, CDR1 MGHDK and CDR2 SYGVNS. The CDR3 runs to 14 residues. The CDR3: CASRESGRGNEQFF. The CDR3 DNA sequence: TGTGCTAGCCGGGAAAGCGGGAGGGGAAATGAGCAGTTCTTC.

The CDR3 loop reads CARWANSNQETQYF. DNA for the CDR3: TGTGCCAGGTGGGCGAACTCAAATCAAGAGACCCAGTACTTC. V and J are TRBV9 and TRBJ2-5; D call uncertain. Trimming cost V 8 bases and J 2 bases, with 16 bases left between them. Germline CDR1 SGDLS, CDR2 YYNGEE. This CDR3 is 14 amino acids long.

This chain joins TRBV7-2 and TRBJ2-3, with 7 bases matching TRBD2. The CDR3 spans 14 residues. Trimming at V came to 2 bases and at J to 1 base, leaving 0 bases not matched to a gene. Germline CDR1 is SGHTA and CDR2 is FQGNSA. The CDR3 loop is CASSLLAGTDTQYF. The CDR3, as DNA: TGTGCCAGCAGCTTACTAGCGGGCACAGATACGCAGTATTTT.

This clone was found a few times. J is TRBJ1-3 and V is TRBV6-5; D is uncertain. Germline-derived CDR1 and CDR2 are MNHEY and SVGAGI. There are 15 residues in the CDR3. Trimming pared 8 bases from V and 0 bases from J, leaving 14 bases between. The CDR3 sequence: CASSARGLSGNTIYF. In nucleotides, the CDR3 is TGTGCCAGCTCCGCCCGTGGCCTCTCTGGAAACACCATATATTTT.

The rearrangement joins TRBV5-6 to TRBJ2-5; D is possibly TRBD1 (6 bases). The J call may be in error: the DNA end matches TRBJ2-7 better. The CDR3 extends over 11 amino acids. Germline-derived CDR1 and CDR2 are SGHDT and YYEEEE. CDR3 coding DNA: TGTGCCAGCAGCTTCAGGGGCGAGCAGTACTTC. It translates to CASSFRGEQYF.

This clone was seen a handful of times. The chain uses TRBV7-9 and TRBJ2-7; D remains unclear. The germline gives CDR1 SEHNR, CDR2 FQNEAQ (reference sequence). The length of the CDR3 is 15 residues. CDR3 region: CSSFFKQKTAYEQYF. The CDR3 DNA reads TGTTCTAGTTTTTTCAAGCAGAAGACGGCATACGAGCAGTACTTC.

The chain combines TRBV7-2 with TRBJ2-7; TRBD2 agrees at 8 bases. CDR3 length equals 16 residues. Per the germline V gene, CDR1 is SGHTA and CDR2 is FQGNSA. Germline trimming cut 1 base from V and 6 bases from J; bases unmatched to any gene: 11. The chain's CDR3 is CASSLDLGGRSGEQYF. CDR3 in DNA: TGTGCCAGCAGCTTAGATCTGGGCGGGAGGTCTGGCGAGCAGTACTTC.

This clone was counted ten times or more. The chain couples TRBV13 to TRBJ1-4; the D gene is possibly TRBD1 (6 bases). Per germline, CDR1 PRHDT and CDR2 FYEKMQ (reference sequence). This CDR3 has 15 amino acids. Trimming pared 5 bases from V and 2 bases from J, leaving 12 bases between. The CDR3 reads CASSRIGQTNEKLFF. DNA for the CDR3: TGTGCCAGCAGCCGAATTGGACAGACTAATGAAAAACTGTTTTTT.

The gene calls are TRBV5-1 and TRBJ1-5; perhaps TRBD1 as D (5 bases). V dropped 4 bases and J dropped 5 bases, with 13 bases sitting between them. The germline gives CDR1 SGHRS, CDR2 YFSETQ. The CDR3 totals 14 residues. CDR3 DNA sequence: TGCGCCAGCAGCCCTGAGGGGAGGGATCAGCCCCAGCATTTT. Residues: CASSPEGRDQPQHF.

This clone was counted only a few times. Other DNA sequences in the same sample also yield this CDR3. The V and J genes are TRBV5-1 and TRBJ1-3; D gene ambiguous. Trimming removed 0 bases from V and 0 bases from J, with 7 bases in between. The CDR3 totals 15 residues. CDR1 and CDR2 from the germline V gene are SGHRS and YFSETQ. The CDR3 region is CASSLAGSSGNTIYF. CDR3 sequence (DNA): TGCGCCAGCAGCTTGGCAGGAAGCTCTGGAAACACCATATATTTT. The variable domain in full, completed from reference TRBV5-1 and TRBJ1-3, reads KAGVTQTPRYLIKTRGQQVTLSCSPISGHRSVSWYQQTPGQGLQFLFEYFSETQRNKGNFPGRFSGRQFSNSRSEMNVSTLELGDSALYLCASSLAGSSGNTIYFGEGSWLTVV.

The chain combines TRBV28 with TRBJ1-3, with D tentatively TRBD1 (6 bases). From germline, CDR1 is MDHEN and CDR2 SYDVKM. This CDR3 comprises 15 residues. V was trimmed by 7 bases and J by 3 bases, leaving 16 bases between them. The DNA for the CDR3 is TGTGCCAGCAATATCGGACAGACCCGTGGAAACACCATATATTTT. Translating it yields CASNIGQTRGNTIYF. Combining the CDR3 with reference TRBV28 and TRBJ1-3 gives the whole variable domain DVKVTQSSRYLVKRTGEKVFLECVQDMDHENMFWYRQDPGLGLRLIYFSYDVKMKEKGDIPEGYSVSREKKERFSLILESASTNQTSMYLCASNIGQTRGNTIYFGEGSWLTVV.

The chain joins TRBV11-3 to TRBJ2-2; 12 bases are a match to TRBD2. The CDR3 runs to 18 residues. With V trimmed by 3 bases and J by 6 bases, 11 bases remained unmatched. Germline lookup yields CDR1 SGHNT and CDR2 YENEEA. CDR3 sequence (DNA): TGTGCCAGCAGCTTCGGGACTAGCGGGCCCACAGGGGCCGGGGAGCTGTTTTTT. This encodes CASSFGTSGPTGAGELFF.

The chain employs TRBV29-1 and TRBJ2-7, with 13 bases identical to TRBD2. With V trimmed by 7 bases and J by 5 bases, 5 bases remained unmatched. In germline, CDR1 is SQVTM, CDR2 ANQGSEA. CDR3 length: 13 residues. The CDR3 sequence is CSAGLAGVNEQYF. In nucleotides, the CDR3 is TGCAGCGCTGGACTAGCGGGAGTGAACGAGCAGTACTTC.

The CDR3 reads CASRDRENTEAFF. For the CDR3, the DNA is TGTGCCAGCAGGGACAGGGAAAACACTGAAGCTTTCTTT. The chain uses TRBV2 and TRBJ1-1; the match to TRBD1 covers 8 bases. The junction had 2 bases not matched to a gene; V was cut back by 6 bases and J by 2 bases. The V gene's germline CDR1 is SNHLY and CDR2 FYNNEI. The CDR3 spans 13 residues.

About this clone itself: Other DNA sequences in the sample encode the same CDR3. The rearrangement links TRBV9 to TRBJ2-3; D gene ambiguous. The CDR3 is 15 residues long. In germline, CDR1 is SGDLS, CDR2 YYNGEE. V dropped 2 bases and J dropped 1 base, with 11 bases sitting between them. This CDR3 is CASSVGGGGTDTQYF. In DNA form, the CDR3 reads TGTGCCAGCAGCGTTGGCGGCGGCGGCACAGATACGCAGTATTTT.

The chain is built from TRBV5-6 and TRBJ2-7; TRBD2 matches at 7 bases. Germline values: CDR1 SGHDT, CDR2 YYEEEE. V lost 0 bases and J lost 12; bases outside the gene matches: 12. The CDR3 extends over 14 amino acids. This CDR3 reads CASSLVGGTPLWYF. CDR3 sequence (DNA): TGTGCCAGCAGCTTGGTGGGAGGGACCCCCTTGTGGTACTTC.

This clone was recorded a few times. The rearrangement joins TRBV9 to TRBJ2-1; TRBD2 matches at 11 bases. The germline CDR1 and CDR2 sequences are SGDLS and YYNGEE. The CDR3 is made up of 17 amino acids. V dropped 0 bases and J dropped 10; count of bases not matched to a gene: 12. CDR3 nucleotides: TGTGCCAGCAGCGTAGAAGTGGTAGCGGGAGGGCCTCGGGAGCAGTTCTTC. Its translation is CASSVEVVAGGPREQFF.

The chain uses TRBV14 and TRBJ2-5; 10 positions match TRBD2. The CDR3 has 16 residues. Losses at the gene ends were 4 bases for V and 5 bases for J; bases not matched to a gene: 10. Germline assignment: CDR1 SGHDN and CDR2 FVKESK. The CDR3 DNA reads as TGTGCCAGCAGCCCTCCCCTAGCGGGAGAAGGGGAGACCCAGTACTTC. This sequence encodes CASSPPLAGEGETQYF.